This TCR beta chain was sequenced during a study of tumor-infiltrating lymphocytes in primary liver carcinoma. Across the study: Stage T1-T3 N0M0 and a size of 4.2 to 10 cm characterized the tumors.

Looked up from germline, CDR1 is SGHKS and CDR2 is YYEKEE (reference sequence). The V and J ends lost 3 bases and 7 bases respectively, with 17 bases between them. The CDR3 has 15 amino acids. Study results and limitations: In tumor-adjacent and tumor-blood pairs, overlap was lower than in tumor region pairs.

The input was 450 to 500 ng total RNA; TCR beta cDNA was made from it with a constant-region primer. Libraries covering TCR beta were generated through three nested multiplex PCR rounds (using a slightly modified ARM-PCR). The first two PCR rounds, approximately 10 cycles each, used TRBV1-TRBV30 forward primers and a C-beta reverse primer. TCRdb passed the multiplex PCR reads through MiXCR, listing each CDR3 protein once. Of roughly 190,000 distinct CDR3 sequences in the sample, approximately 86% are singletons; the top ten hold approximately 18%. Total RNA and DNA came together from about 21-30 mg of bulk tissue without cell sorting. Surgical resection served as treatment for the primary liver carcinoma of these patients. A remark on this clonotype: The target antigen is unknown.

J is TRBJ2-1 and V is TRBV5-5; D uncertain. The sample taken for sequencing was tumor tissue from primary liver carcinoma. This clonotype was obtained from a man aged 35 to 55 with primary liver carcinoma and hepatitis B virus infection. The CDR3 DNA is TGTGCCAGCAGCTCGGGTCTATCGGACGAAAATGAGCAGTTCTTC. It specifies CASSSGLSDENEQFF.